This entry features one TCR beta chain sequence. Its antigen is currently unknown. Trimming cost V 4 bases and J 4 bases, with 17 bases left between them. Germline assignment: CDR1 SGHRS and CDR2 YFSETQ. The CDR3 length is 16 residues. The sample originates from a study of cytomegalovirus exposure and HLA in healthy donors. General study points: Most TCRs appeared rarely, but some public TCRs recurred in many donors. Further analysis was carried out later, and it showed several of the most significant clusters appearing linked to common viral pathogens. Reports state that TCR beta sequences accurately predicted most subjects' HLA-A and HLA-B alleles. A later analysis, which compared TCR beta chains of equal frequency, found the HLA-associated ones more clonally expanded.

PCR employed 60 Vbeta and 13 Jbeta primers. Only in-frame clones appear in the TCRdb table, and some are missing; sequencing was by immunoSEQ multiplex PCR. The profile shows roughly 150,000 clones, 70% to 75% of them singletons. This receptor was taken from a woman aged 30 to 39 in good health and CMV-seronegative. Sequencing was done on a sample of PBMCs. The chain is built from TRBV5-1 and TRBJ2-2, with TRBD2 as a possible D gene (5 bases). The CDR3 DNA follows: TGCGCCAGCAGCGAGGGATGGGAAGACGGCACCGGGGAGCTGTTTTTT. Its translation is CASSEGWEDGTGELFF.